The clone carrying this T cell receptor beta chain was observed many times. Its antigen is currently unknown. Germline CDR1 and CDR2: DFQATT and SNEGSKA (reference sequence). This CDR3 contains 14 residues. Trimming cost V 5 bases and J 7 bases; bases outside gene matches: 8. The sample comes from a study of early T cells in non-severe SARS-CoV-2 infection. Study overall: Sequencing of unsorted whole blood was done on bulk RNA, leaving chains unpaired.

Attached unique molecular identifiers marked individual cDNA molecules. TCRdb re-analysed the 5' RACE reads in MiXCR, keeping a single row per CDR3 protein. The sample carries 65,000 to 95,000 distinct CDR3 sequences, 9% to 10% recorded once. Findings of the study overall: Lookups in VDJdb leaned toward anti-spike CD8 responses and missed private and CD4 specificities.

The receptor comes from an adult who was a healthcare worker with PCR-confirmed SARS-CoV-2 infection or an uninfected control (not recorded which). This rearrangement joins TRBV20-1 to TRBJ2-3, with 11 bases matching TRBD2. The sequencing input was whole blood. The chain's CDR3 is CSAFIAGGPHTQYF. CDR3 sequence (DNA): TGCAGTGCTTTTATAGCGGGAGGGCCTCATACGCAGTATTTT.